This passage covers 7 T cell receptor beta chains from one sample sequenced in a study of blood T cell repertoires in COVID-19. The repertoire was sequenced with immunoSEQ multiplex PCR; TCRdb's copy has only in-frame clones and lacks some. The sample lists fewer than 400,000 clones; 87% were seen once. The material sequenced was PBMCs or T cells enriched from blood (not recorded which). The receptor source for this set is a woman between 18 and 29 years old who had recovered from COVID-19.

Comment on this clone: Other nucleotide sequences from this sample produce the same CDR3. The chain recombines TRBV7-2 with TRBJ1-5; no clear D gene. This CDR3 is built from 14 residues. Trimming took 4 bases from V and 5 from J, leaving 12 bases between them. Germline assignment: CDR1 SGHTA and CDR2 FQGNSA. The chain's CDR3 is CASSSRTGDQPQHF. The CDR3 nucleotides are TGTGCCAGCAGCTCCCGGACGGGAGATCAGCCCCAGCATTTT. Looking up the rest from reference TRBV7-2 and TRBJ1-5 gives the full variable domain: GAGVSQSPSNKVTEKGKDVELRCDPISGHTALYWYRQSLGQGLEFLIYFQGNSAPDKSGLPSDRFSAERTGGSVSTLTIQRTQQEDSAVYLCASSSRTGDQPQHFGDGTRLSIL.

The V and J genes are TRBV19 and TRBJ2-3; perhaps TRBD1 as D (6 bases). CDR1 and CDR2 (germline): LNHDA, SQIVND (reference sequence). The CDR3 length is 13 residues. Between the trimmed V and J ends, which lost 5 bases and 6 bases, there was a span of 12 bases. The CDR3 spells CASSVQGSDTQYF. The CDR3 nucleotides read TGTGCCAGTAGTGTACAGGGCTCGGATACGCAGTATTTT.

This clone occurred once. The chain uses TRBV28 and TRBJ1-2; a weak D match, TRBD1 (6 bases). This CDR3 has 12 residues. The V and J ends lost 6 bases and 7 bases respectively, with 12 bases between them. Germline V gene data show CDR1 as MDHEN and CDR2 as SYDVKM. The CDR3 loop reads CASRGGALGYTF. CDR3 bases: TGTGCCAGCAGAGGGGGAGCCCTTGGCTACACCTTC.

The rearrangement joins TRBV6-2 or TRBV6-3 to TRBJ1-2; D not resolved. V shed 6 bases and J shed 2 bases, with 10 bases lying between them. Germline CDR1 reads MNHEY; CDR2 reads SVGEGT. The CDR3 totals 13 residues. The chain's CDR3 is CASSPTKNYGYTF. In DNA, the CDR3 is TGTGCCAGCAGCCCGACAAAGAACTATGGCTACACCTTC.

This chain connects TRBV7-3 to TRBJ2-1, with 10 bases matching TRBD2. The CDR3 contains 13 residues. The ends lost 4 bases at V and 15 bases at J; junction bases unmatched: 9. CDR1 and CDR2 from the germline V gene are SGHTA and FQGTGA. The CDR3 sequence is CASSSQREGGWFF. For the CDR3, the DNA is TGTGCCAGCAGCTCCCAGCGGGAGGGTGGTTGGTTCTTC.

The chain employs TRBV4-3 and TRBJ2-6; no clear D gene. The CDR3 sequence is 13 residues long. V lost 5 bases, J lost 4 bases, and 6 bases lay in between. Looked up from germline, CDR1 is LGHNA and CDR2 is YSLEER. CDR3 amino acids: CASSWQGANVLTF. CDR3 sequence (DNA): TGCGCCAGCAGCTGGCAAGGGGCCAACGTCCTGACTTTC.

The chain combines TRBV28 with TRBJ1-1; D is uncertain. CDR1 and CDR2 from the germline V gene are MDHEN and SYDVKM. The CDR3 spans 14 residues. Trimming stripped 1 base from V and 8 bases from J, with 14 bases between. The CDR3 region is CASSLYYRSGEAFF. For the CDR3, the DNA is TGTGCCAGCAGTTTATACTACAGATCGGGAGAAGCTTTCTTT. The variable domain in full, completed from reference TRBV28 and TRBJ1-1, reads DVKVTQSSRYLVKRTGEKVFLECVQDMDHENMFWYRQDPGLGLRLIYFSYDVKMKEKGDIPEGYSVSREKKERFSLILESASTNQTSMYLCASSLYYRSGEAFFGQGTRLTVV.